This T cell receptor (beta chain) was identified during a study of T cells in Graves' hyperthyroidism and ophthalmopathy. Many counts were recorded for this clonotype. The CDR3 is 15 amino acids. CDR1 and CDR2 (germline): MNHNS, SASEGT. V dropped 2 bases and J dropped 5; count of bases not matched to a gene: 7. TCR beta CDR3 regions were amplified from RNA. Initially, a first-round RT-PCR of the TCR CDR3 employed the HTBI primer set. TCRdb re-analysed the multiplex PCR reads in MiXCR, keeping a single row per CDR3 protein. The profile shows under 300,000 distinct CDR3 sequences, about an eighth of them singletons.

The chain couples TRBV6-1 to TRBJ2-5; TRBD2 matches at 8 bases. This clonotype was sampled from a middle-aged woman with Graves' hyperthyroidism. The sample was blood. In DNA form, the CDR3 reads TGTGCCAGCAGTGAAACCCCTAGCGGGTCGGAGACCCAGTACTTC. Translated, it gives CASSETPSGSETQYF.